The 9 T cell receptor beta chains below all came from one sample that was sequenced in a study of shared clonotypes between healthy human individuals. Repertoires were generated with immunoSEQ multiplex PCR, while TCRdb's copy carries only in-frame clones and drops some. The sample gives fewer than 600,000 clones, roughly three quarters of which show up once; 13% is in the top ten. Sequencing was carried out using PBMCs. These receptors were collected from a woman aged 40 to 50 in good health. Some clones in this sample may be carry-over from other donors' samples.

The V gene is TRBV5-4, the J gene TRBJ2-3, with D uncertain. Trimming took 4 bases from V and 2 from J, leaving 14 bases between them. The CDR3 loop spans 15 amino acids. Germline V gives CDR1 SGHNT, CDR2 YYREEE (reference sequence). The CDR3 DNA is TGTGCCAGCAGCCCTGACAACGGTTACACAGATACGCAGTATTTT. As protein: CASSPDNGYTDTQYF.

This clone was counted a single time. The chain joins TRBV7-3 to TRBJ1-3, with D possibly TRBD1 on 6 matching bases. CDR3 length: 14 amino acids. Germline-derived CDR1 and CDR2 are SGHTA and FQGTGA. Trimming took off 5 bases at V and 3 bases at J, with 11 bases between the two ends. CDR3 in amino acids: CASSPGHLGNTIYF. The CDR3 coding sequence is TGTGCCAGCAGCCCGGGACACCTTGGAAACACCATATATTTT.

This chain links TRBV10-2 with TRBJ2-1; 9 positions match TRBD2. CDR3 size: 15 residues. V lost 4 bases and J lost 10; bases outside the gene matches: 11. Germline assignment: CDR1 WSHSY and CDR2 SAAADI. CDR3 region: CASSVMSAGGDEQFF. CDR3 nucleotide sequence: TGCGCCAGCAGTGTAATGTCAGCGGGAGGCGACGAGCAGTTCTTC.

On this clone: This sample includes further DNA sequences coding for the same CDR3. The V and J genes are TRBV6-4 and TRBJ2-3, with D perhaps matching TRBD2 (6 bases). V gave up 2 bases and J gave up 0 bases, with 9 bases separating them. The CDR3 extends over 15 amino acids. Germline values: CDR1 MRHNA, CDR2 SNTAGT. Here the CDR3 reads CASSDGSGSTDTQYF. The CDR3 DNA reads TGTGCCAGCAGTGACGGGAGCGGGAGCACAGATACGCAGTATTTT.

This clone is a singleton in its sample. The CDR3 bases are TGTGCCAGCAGCTCCCCGACAGGGGGGAGCGAGGGCTACACCTTC. Translation gives CASSSPTGGSEGYTF. The chain joins TRBV7-9 to TRBJ1-2, with TRBD1 identical over 9 bases. Trimming took 4 bases from V and 8 from J; bases not matched to a gene: 11. Per germline, CDR1 SEHNR and CDR2 FQNEAQ (reference sequence). The length of the CDR3 is 15 residues.

V is TRBV6-4 and J is TRBJ2-3; maybe TRBD1 (6 bases). CDR1 and CDR2 (germline): MRHNA, SNTAGT. CDR3 size: 14 residues. V was trimmed by 6 bases and J by 6 bases, leaving 16 bases between them. CDR3 residues: CASRPQTGGDTQYF. Here the CDR3 DNA reads TGTGCCAGCAGACCTCAGACAGGCGGGGATACGCAGTATTTT.

This clone was detected once. This CDR3 is also generated by other DNA sequences in the sample. V usage is TRBV6-1 and J usage is TRBJ2-7; TRBD2 matches at 8 bases. The CDR3 covers 14 residues. V shed 6 bases and J 2 bases; nucleotides not matched to a gene: 6. Per germline, CDR1 MNHNS and CDR2 SASEGT. CDR3 DNA sequence: TGTGCCAGCAGCGGTTTAGCGGGACCCTACGAGCAGTACTTC. It specifies CASSGLAGPYEQYF.

The chain carries TRBV27 and TRBJ1-1; a weak D match, TRBD1 (5 bases). Per germline, CDR1 MNHEY and CDR2 SMNVEV (reference sequence). The CDR3 has 14 amino acids. Trimming stripped 3 bases from V and 4 bases from J, with 12 bases between. The CDR3 nucleotides read TGTGCCAGCAGTTTGGACATTTGGGCCACTGAAGCTTTCTTT. This encodes CASSLDIWATEAFF.

The CDR3: CASSPGTSGSDTQYF. Written as DNA, the CDR3 is TGTGCCAGCAGCCCTGGGACTAGCGGGAGCGATACGCAGTATTTT. The V gene is TRBV5-8, the J gene TRBJ2-3; 14 nucleotides align to TRBD2. V shed 4 bases, J shed 6 bases, and the junction held 4 bases outside the gene matches. The CDR3 runs to 15 residues. Germline V lookup: CDR1 SGHTS, CDR2 YDEGEE.